These 30 T cell receptor beta chains share one sample of origin, sequenced in a study of blood T cell repertoires in COVID-19. TCRdb's table, derived via immunoSEQ multiplex PCR, lists solely in-frame clones and lacks some. Among fewer than 250,000 clones listed, 83% were seen once. The sequenced sample was PBMCs or T cells enriched from blood (not recorded which). The source is a woman in her forties or fifties who had been exposed to COVID-19.

The chain recombines TRBV6-2 or TRBV6-3 with TRBJ1-1; possible D gene TRBD1, 5 bases. Trimming pared 4 bases from V and 0 bases from J, leaving 15 bases between. In germline, CDR1 is MNHEY, CDR2 SVGEGT. CDR3 length: 16 residues. The CDR3 DNA is TGTGCCAGCAGTTCGTATATGACAGCCATGAACACTGAAGCTTTCTTT. Translated: CASSSYMTAMNTEAFF.

This clone came up a few times. The chain is built from TRBV2 and TRBJ1-1, with 8 bases fitting TRBD1. Germline assignment: CDR1 SNHLY and CDR2 FYNNEI. V shed 5 bases, J shed 4 bases, and the junction held 9 bases outside the gene matches. CDR3 size: 15 residues. The CDR3 protein is CASSLPDRGRTEAFF. The CDR3 DNA sequence: TGTGCCAGCAGTCTCCCAGACAGGGGACGCACTGAAGCTTTCTTT.

The rearrangement links TRBV7-2 to TRBJ2-6, with 11 positions matching TRBD1. CDR1 is SGHTA, CDR2 FQGNSA, per germline. The CDR3 totals 18 residues. Germline trimming cut 5 bases from V and 0 bases from J; bases unmatched to any gene: 6. The DNA of the CDR3 is TGTGCCAGCAGCCCTTGGACAGGGGGCAACTCTGGGGCCAACGTCCTGACTTTC. This sequence encodes CASSPWTGGNSGANVLTF.

The genes are TRBV18 and TRBJ2-5; D gene ambiguous. Trimming cost V 2 bases and J 5 bases, with 6 bases left between them. Germline assignment: CDR1 KGHSH and CDR2 LQKENI. The CDR3 covers 12 residues. The chain's CDR3 is CASSPSRETQYF. CDR3 DNA sequence: TGTGCCAGCTCACCAAGCAGGGAGACCCAGTACTTC.

The V and J genes are TRBV7-9 and TRBJ1-3; D not certain. Trimming cost V 6 bases and J 0 bases, with 9 bases left between them. The V gene's germline CDR1 is SEHNR and CDR2 FQNEAQ (reference sequence). CDR3 length: 14 residues. CDR3 region: CASSNSRSGNTIYF. In nucleotides, the CDR3 is TGTGCCAGCAGTAATTCCCGCTCTGGAAACACCATATATTTT.

The chain has TRBV5-1 and TRBJ2-1; TRBD1 is a possible D gene (6 bases). The CDR3 is 16 residues long. Germline CDR1 reads SGHRS; CDR2 reads YFSETQ. The V end lost 4 bases, the J end lost 0 bases, and 14 bases lay between the germline ends. Written as DNA, the CDR3 is TGCGCCAGCAGCGTCCAGGGGATGGGCTCCTACAATGAGCAGTTCTTC. As protein: CASSVQGMGSYNEQFF.

The chain couples TRBV11-2 to TRBJ1-6, with 8 nucleotides matching TRBD1. The CDR3 length is 15 residues. Germline assignment: CDR1 SGHAT and CDR2 FQNNGV. J lost 9 bases, V lost 0 bases, and 4 bases had no gene match. CDR3 coding DNA: TGTGCCAGCAGCTTAGACAGGGGGCAAGGTTCACCCCTCCACTTT. Amino acids: CASSLDRGQGSPLHF. The full variable domain, its missing parts supplied by reference TRBV11-2 and TRBJ1-6, is EAGVAQSPRYKIIEKRQSVAFWCNPISGHATLYWYQQILGQGPKLLIQFQNNGVVDDSQLPKDRFSAERLKGVDSTLKIQPAKLEDSAVYLCASSLDRGQGSPLHFGNGTRLTVT.

This chain links TRBV7-9 with TRBJ2-5, with TRBD2 matching over 10 bases. Germline V gives CDR1 SEHNR, CDR2 FQNEAQ (reference sequence). The CDR3 runs 15 residues. J was trimmed by 3 bases and V by 1 base; bases with no gene match: 2. Written as DNA, the CDR3 is TGTGCCAGCAGCTTAGACACTAGCGGGGAAGAGACCCAGTACTTC. Protein: CASSLDTSGEETQYF. Supplemented by reference TRBV7-9 and TRBJ2-5, the full variable domain reads DTGVSQNPRHKITKRGQNVTFRCDPISEHNRLYWYRQTLGQGPEFLTYFQNEAQLEKSRLLSDRFSAERPKGSFSTLEIQRTEQGDSAMYLCASSLDTSGEETQYFGPGTRLLVL.

The rearrangement joins TRBV19 to TRBJ2-1; TRBD1 matches 8 bases. The V and J ends lost 6 bases and 2 bases, in that order; junction bases with no gene match: 0. Per the germline V gene, CDR1 is LNHDA and CDR2 is SQIVND (reference sequence). The length of the CDR3 is 13 residues. As DNA, the CDR3 is TGTGCCAGTAGACAGGGGGCCTACAATGAGCAGTTCTTC. Its translation: CASRQGAYNEQFF.

This clone appeared many times. Additional DNA sequences in this sample encode the identical CDR3. V and J are TRBV3-1 (or the pseudogene TRBV3-2) and TRBJ1-1; perhaps TRBD1 as D (5 bases). The CDR3 spans 13 residues. Germline V gives CDR1 LGHDT, CDR2 YNNKEL (reference sequence). The ends were cut back, 4 bases at V and 5 bases at J, with 11 bases in the middle. The DNA of the CDR3 is TGTGCCAGCAGCCCGGCCAGGGTAACTGAAGCTTTCTTT. This codes for CASSPARVTEAFF.

The V gene is TRBV5-1, the J gene TRBJ1-1; 10 positions match TRBD1. In germline, CDR1 is SGHRS, CDR2 YFSETQ. V was pared by 0 bases and J by 5 bases, with 7 bases of the junction left unmatched. CDR3 length equals 16 residues. The CDR3 sequence is CASSLGGTGVGTEAFF. CDR3 coding DNA: TGCGCCAGCAGCTTGGGTGGGACAGGGGTTGGAACTGAAGCTTTCTTT. The whole variable domain, remainder taken from reference TRBV5-1 and TRBJ1-1, is KAGVTQTPRYLIKTRGQQVTLSCSPISGHRSVSWYQQTPGQGLQFLFEYFSETQRNKGNFPGRFSGRQFSNSRSEMNVSTLELGDSALYLCASSLGGTGVGTEAFFGQGTRLTVV.

The V call is TRBV24-1, the J call TRBJ1-5, with D possibly being TRBD1 (5 bases). This CDR3 has 13 amino acids. Looked up from germline, CDR1 is KGHDR and CDR2 is SFDVKD. Trimming took off 6 bases at V and 5 bases at J, with 10 bases between the two ends. CDR3 nucleotide sequence: TGTGCCACCAGTCCCCCCAGGGATCAGCCCCAGCATTTT. Translating gives CATSPPRDQPQHF.

This chain links TRBV19 with TRBJ2-2; possibly TRBD1 for D (6 bases). The CDR3 length is 17 residues. Trimming cost V 1 base and J 5 bases, with 17 bases left between them. CDR1 and CDR2 from the germline V gene are LNHDA and SQIVND (reference sequence). CDR3 bases: TGTGCCAGTAGTATAGCCGCCCGAGGACAGTATACCGGGGAGCTGTTTTTT. Amino acids: CASSIAARGQYTGELFF.

The chain links TRBV14 to TRBJ1-6; 9 bases are a match to TRBD1. The CDR3 extends over 15 amino acids. Germline V gene lookup returns CDR1 SGHDN and CDR2 FVKESK. The trim removed 5 bases at V and 6 bases at J, leaving 5 bases unmatched. CDR3 sequence: CASSLQGAGNSPLHF. The CDR3 DNA follows: TGTGCCAGCAGCTTACAGGGGGCTGGTAATTCACCCCTCCACTTT.

The count of this clone is one. V usage is TRBV29-1 and J usage is TRBJ1-2; 8 positions agree with TRBD1. The CDR3 runs 13 residues. The V gene end was trimmed by 7 bases and the J gene end by 3 bases; junction bases not matched to a gene: 7. CDR1 and CDR2 (germline): SQVTM, ANQGSEA. The CDR3 coding sequence is TGCAGCGCCACCGGGACAGGTCACTATGGCTACACCTTC. This translates into CSATGTGHYGYTF.

This clone was recorded once. J is TRBJ2-1 and V is TRBV5-4, with D perhaps matching TRBD1 (6 bases). Trimming removed 0 bases from V and 8 bases from J, with 9 bases in between. This CDR3 has 13 residues. Per germline, CDR1 SGHNT and CDR2 YYREEE (reference sequence). As DNA, the CDR3 is TGTGCCAGCAGCTTGGCCCCAGGGGATGAGCAGTTCTTC. It specifies CASSLAPGDEQFF.

This chain connects TRBV7-2 to TRBJ1-3, with D possibly being TRBD1 (6 bases). Per germline, CDR1 SGHTA and CDR2 FQGNSA. Trimming shortened V by 5 bases and J by 7 bases, and 15 bases separated the two germline ends. CDR3 length: 14 residues. CDR3 residues: CASSLDRNRNTIYF. In DNA form, the CDR3 reads TGTGCCAGCAGCCTCGACAGGAATCGGAACACCATATATTTT.

V is TRBV12-3 or TRBV12-4 and J is TRBJ1-2; D is unresolved. The V end lost 4 bases, the J end lost 4 bases, and 10 bases lay between the germline ends. The CDR3 extends over 13 amino acids. The CDR3 loop reads CASSSRPGYGYTF. DNA for the CDR3: TGTGCCAGCAGTTCCCGACCGGGCTATGGCTACACCTTC.

The V call is TRBV29-1, the J call TRBJ1-3, with D unresolved. Trimming removed 3 bases at V and 4 bases at J, with 10 bases between. This CDR3 has 13 residues. Looked up from germline, CDR1 is SQVTM and CDR2 is ANQGSEA. DNA for the CDR3: TGCAGCGTTGAGTCAGGAGGAGGAAACACCATATATTTT. Translated, it gives CSVESGGGNTIYF.

The chain is built from TRBV5-1 and TRBJ2-2; no clear D. Deletions cut 0 bases from V and 6 bases from J, with 9 bases between. The CDR3 length is 14 residues. Germline CDR1 is SGHRS and CDR2 is YFSETQ. CDR3 bases: TGCGCCAGCAGCTTGGCGGCAGGTCCCGGGGAGCTGTTTTTT. It encodes CASSLAAGPGELFF.

This rearrangement joins TRBV30 to TRBJ1-3, with 7 positions matching TRBD1. The CDR3 extends over 12 amino acids. V trimming: 5 bases; J trimming: 4 bases; junction bases outside the gene matches: 2. The germline V gene encodes CDR1 GTSNPN and CDR2 SVGIG (reference sequence). The CDR3 sequence is CAWLDRGNTIYF. Here the CDR3 DNA reads TGTGCCTGGTTGGACAGGGGAAACACCATATATTTT.

In regard to this clone: Other DNA sequences in the sample encode the same CDR3. The chain couples TRBV7-2 to TRBJ1-3; TRBD1 is a possible D gene (5 bases). Germline lookup yields CDR1 SGHTA and CDR2 FQGNSA. V gave up 5 bases and J gave up 0 bases, with 11 bases separating them. CDR3 length: 15 residues. The CDR3 sequence is CASSPRQSSGNTIYF. The CDR3 nucleotides are TGTGCCAGCAGCCCGAGACAGTCCTCTGGAAACACCATATATTTT.

The chain links TRBV19 to TRBJ1-2, with 7 nucleotides matching TRBD1. Germline V lookup: CDR1 LNHDA, CDR2 SQIVND (reference sequence). The CDR3 consists of 14 residues. V shed 6 bases and J 6 bases; nucleotides not matched to a gene: 10. CDR3 DNA sequence: TGTGCCAGTAGGATCAGAGGGGGCCACAATGGCTACACCTTC. This translates into CASRIRGGHNGYTF.

V gene TRBV7-2 combines with J gene TRBJ1-2, with no clear D. The V gene lost 3 bases and the J gene lost 4 bases, with 6 bases spanning the gap. Germline CDR1 reads SGHTA; CDR2 reads FQGNSA. This CDR3 has 12 residues. The CDR3 DNA follows: TGTGCCAGCAGCTTCCCGTTCTATGGCTACACCTTC. It encodes CASSFPFYGYTF.

This chain connects TRBV19 to TRBJ1-1; 8 positions agree with TRBD1. The germline gives CDR1 LNHDA, CDR2 SQIVND (reference sequence). V gave up 4 bases and J gave up 5 bases; unmatched junction bases: 6. The CDR3 runs 14 residues. CDR3 coding DNA: TGTGCCAGTAGTACAGGGGGCGCGGGGACTGAAGCTTTCTTT. Its protein product is CASSTGGAGTEAFF.

The gene calls are TRBV27 and TRBJ2-4; tentatively, D is TRBD2 (5 bases). V lost 6 bases to trimming and J lost 8 bases, with 14 bases between them. The length of the CDR3 is 13 residues. The germline V gene has CDR1 MNHEY and CDR2 SMNVEV (reference sequence). The CDR3 region is CASSPGRTDIQYF. CDR3 in DNA: TGTGCCAGCAGCCCGGGGAGAACGGACATTCAGTACTTC.

V usage is TRBV9 and J usage is TRBJ1-1; D not resolved. CDR1 SGDLS and CDR2 YYNGEE come from the germline V gene. There are 14 residues in the CDR3. Trimming took 4 bases from V and 1 from J, leaving 11 bases between them. The CDR3 DNA sequence: TGTGCCAGCAGCCCCTCCCATAGGAACACTGAAGCTTTCTTT. Protein product: CASSPSHRNTEAFF.

This clone occurred once. V gene TRBV18 combines with J gene TRBJ1-3, with D possibly TRBD1 on 6 matching bases. CDR1 and CDR2 from the germline V gene are KGHSH and LQKENI. Trimming left V 3 bases short and J 2 bases short, with 14 bases between. The CDR3 loop spans 16 amino acids. Here the CDR3 DNA reads TGTGCCAGCTCACCTTCCAGGGGCGATACTGGAAACACCATATATTTT. It is translated as CASSPSRGDTGNTIYF.

The gene calls are TRBV6-1 and TRBJ1-5, with D hard to call. Trimming shortened V by 1 base and J by 6 bases, and 16 bases separated the two germline ends. Germline assignment: CDR1 MNHNS and CDR2 SASEGT. The CDR3 has 16 amino acids. CDR3 residues: CASSEEVRGGGQPQHF. In DNA, the CDR3 is TGTGCCAGCAGTGAAGAGGTCCGGGGAGGTGGTCAGCCCCAGCATTTT.

This chain links TRBV5-1 with TRBJ1-1, with D hard to call. The CDR3 has 14 residues. CDR1 SGHRS and CDR2 YFSETQ come from the germline V gene. The ends were cut back, 4 bases at V and 4 bases at J, with 14 bases in the middle. The CDR3 bases are TGCGCCAGCAGCGTCGGCTCTGGGCCCACTGAAGCTTTCTTT. This gives the protein CASSVGSGPTEAFF.